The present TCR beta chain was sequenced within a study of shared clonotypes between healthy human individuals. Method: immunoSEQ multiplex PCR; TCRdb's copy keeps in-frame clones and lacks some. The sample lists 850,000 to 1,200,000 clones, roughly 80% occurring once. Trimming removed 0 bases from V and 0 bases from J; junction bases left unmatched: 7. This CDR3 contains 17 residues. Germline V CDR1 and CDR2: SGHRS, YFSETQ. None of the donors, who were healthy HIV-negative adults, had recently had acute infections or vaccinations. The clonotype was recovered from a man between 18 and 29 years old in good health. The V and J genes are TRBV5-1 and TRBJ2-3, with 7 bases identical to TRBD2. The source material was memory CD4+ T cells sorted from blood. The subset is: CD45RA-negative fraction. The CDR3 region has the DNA TGCGCCAGCAGCTTGGGGCAGCGGGGTATCAGCACAGATACGCAGTATTTT. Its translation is CASSLGQRGISTDTQYF.